This T cell receptor beta chain emerged from a study of tumor-infiltrating lymphocytes in localized non-small cell lung cancer. Study information: Each patient gave resected tumor and non-adjacent uninvolved lung tissue. Study observations and caveats: Not all patients were TCR sequenced, owing to tissue quantity. Tumors had more T cell infiltration than uninvolved lung, per TCRbeta sequencing and CD3 counts. Technical variation could not be separated from intratumor heterogeneity here.

The CDR3 loop spans 14 amino acids. Trimming pared 0 bases from V and 8 bases from J, leaving 15 bases between. Germline V gene data show CDR1 as SGHRS and CDR2 as YFSETQ. Method: immunoSEQ multiplex PCR; TCRdb's copy keeps in-frame clones and lacks some. The profile shows around 12,000 clones, approximately 83% of them singletons. About this clone itself: The antigen is unknown.

This sequence was found in a human donor with non-small cell lung cancer. V and J are TRBV5-1 and TRBJ2-7, with D perhaps matching TRBD1 (6 bases). The sample comprised uninvolved lung tissue not adjacent to the tumor. CDR3 DNA sequence: TGCGCCAGCAGCTTGGGACAGGAGAACAAGAAGCAGTACTTC. It translates to CASSLGQENKKQYF.